Each of the 5 T cell receptor beta chains below was sequenced from the same sample in a study of shared clonotypes between healthy human individuals (dated by TCRdb to about 2020). CD8 naive samples were CD45RO-negative cells positively selected for CCR7, giving a CD45RA+CCR7+ population that excluded TemRA cells. Library prep was done by the immunoSEQ multiplex PCR assay. As stored in TCRdb, this immuneACCESS dataset retains in-frame rearrangements with V and J assigned. A fraction of the clones does not appear; measured against another copy, unresolved V genes explain less than half of the discrepancy, and the remainder lacks a known reason. The sample table lists about 550,000 clones, over 95% of them with a count of one. Around 0.11% of the sample is held by the ten biggest clonotypes. Material: naive CD8+ T cells sorted from blood. The intended sense of this specimen's cell subset or site label: CD45RA+CCR7+. These receptors came from a woman aged 25 to 39 in good health.

The chain carries TRBV14 and TRBJ2-1; D unresolved. The V end was cut by 5 bases, the J end by 2 bases, with 16 bases between. The CDR3 covers 16 residues. Germline V lookup: CDR1 SGHDN, CDR2 FVKESK. The chain's CDR3 is CASSAQQLLPYNEQFF. CDR3 DNA: TGTGCCAGCAGCGCGCAACAGCTGCTCCCCTACAATGAGCAGTTCTTC.

The chain carries TRBV4-1 and TRBJ1-5; D is perhaps TRBD1 (6 bases). Germline assignment: CDR1 MGHRA and CDR2 YSYEKL. CDR3 size: 15 residues. Trimming stripped 2 bases from V and 6 bases from J, with 14 bases between. The CDR3 DNA is TGCGCCAGCAGCCAACAAAGGGGGACAAGTCAGCCCCAGCATTTT. Its protein is CASSQQRGTSQPQHF.

The chain combines TRBV5-6 with TRBJ2-6, with TRBD1 matching 10 bases. Germline trimming cut 3 bases from V and 3 bases from J; bases unmatched to any gene: 9. Germline CDR1 reads SGHDT; CDR2 reads YYEEEE. This CDR3 has 18 residues. The chain's CDR3 is CASSWGTGEALGANVLTF. CDR3 sequence (DNA): TGTGCCAGCAGCTGGGGGACAGGGGAAGCTCTTGGGGCCAACGTCCTGACTTTC.

This sequence joins TRBV7-3 and TRBJ1-2, with D unresolved. CDR1 is SGHTA, CDR2 FQGTGA, per germline. There are 12 residues in the CDR3. V was clipped by 5 bases and J by 4 bases, with 8 bases between them. The CDR3 is CASSEVGYGYTF. In DNA form, the CDR3 reads TGTGCCAGCAGCGAGGTGGGCTATGGCTACACCTTC.

With respect to this clone: Other nucleotide sequences in the sample specify the same CDR3. This chain joins TRBV9 and TRBJ1-3, with no clear D. This CDR3 is built from 12 residues. CDR1 is SGDLS, CDR2 YYNGEE, per germline. V was trimmed by 0 bases and J by 3 bases, leaving 1 base between them. The CDR3 DNA follows: TGTGCCAGCAGCGTAGATGGAAACACCATATATTTT. Its translation is CASSVDGNTIYF.